The present TCR beta chain was sequenced within a study of control samples from healthy donors and cancer patients. V lost 6 bases and J 4 bases, leaving 9 bases between the germline ends. Looked up from germline, CDR1 is MNHEY and CDR2 is SVGAGI. This CDR3 has 12 amino acids. TCRdb's table, derived via immunoSEQ multiplex PCR, lists solely in-frame clones and lacks some. Of 100,000 to 150,000 clones in the sample, around 93% were seen once. J is TRBJ1-1 and V is TRBV6-5, with D possibly being TRBD1 (6 bases). The sequencing input was blood. The receptor comes from a woman aged 50 to 65 in good health. The CDR3 loop reads CASRQGVTEAFF. The CDR3 DNA sequence: TGTGCCAGCAGACAGGGCGTCACTGAAGCTTTCTTT.